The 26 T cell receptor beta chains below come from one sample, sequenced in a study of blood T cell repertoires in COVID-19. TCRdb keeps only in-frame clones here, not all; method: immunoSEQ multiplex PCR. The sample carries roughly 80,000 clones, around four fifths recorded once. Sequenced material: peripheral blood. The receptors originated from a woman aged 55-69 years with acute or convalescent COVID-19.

CDR3 region: CASSLGVVAFF. CDR3 coding DNA: TGTGCCAGCAGCCTAGGTGTAGTAGCTTTCTTT. The chain employs TRBV7-9 and TRBJ1-1; the D is unclear. V gave up 5 bases and J gave up 10 bases, with 11 bases separating them. This CDR3 has 11 residues. Germline V gene lookup returns CDR1 SEHNR and CDR2 FQNEAQ (reference sequence). Together with reference TRBV7-9 and TRBJ1-1, the CDR3 gives the full variable domain: DTGVSQNPRHKITKRGQNVTFRCDPISEHNRLYWYRQTLGQGPEFLTYFQNEAQLEKSRLLSDRFSAERPKGSFSTLEIQRTEQGDSAMYLCASSLGVVAFFGQGTRLTVV.

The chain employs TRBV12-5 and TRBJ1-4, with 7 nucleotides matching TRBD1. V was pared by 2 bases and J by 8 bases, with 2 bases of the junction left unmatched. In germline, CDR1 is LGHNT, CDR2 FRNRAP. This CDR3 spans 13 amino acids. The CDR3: CASGLTGVEKLFF. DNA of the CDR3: TGTGCTAGTGGTTTGACAGGGGTCGAAAAACTGTTTTTT.

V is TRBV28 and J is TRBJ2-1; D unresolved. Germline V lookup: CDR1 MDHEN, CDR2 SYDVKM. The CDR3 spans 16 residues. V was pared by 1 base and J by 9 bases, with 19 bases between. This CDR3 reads CASSLYGLNEKGEQFF. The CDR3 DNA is TGTGCCAGCAGTTTATATGGGCTCAACGAGAAAGGTGAGCAGTTCTTC.

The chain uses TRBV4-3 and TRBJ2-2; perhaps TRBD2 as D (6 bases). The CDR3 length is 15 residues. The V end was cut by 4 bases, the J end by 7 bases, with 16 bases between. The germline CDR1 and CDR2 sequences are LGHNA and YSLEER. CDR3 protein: CASSLYRGSGGELFF. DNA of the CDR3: TGCGCCAGCAGCCTCTACCGGGGGTCGGGCGGGGAGCTGTTTTTT.

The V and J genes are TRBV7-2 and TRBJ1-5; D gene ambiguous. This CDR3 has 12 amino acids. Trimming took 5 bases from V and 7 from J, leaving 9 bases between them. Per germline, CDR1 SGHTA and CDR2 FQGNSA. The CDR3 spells CASSLRGQPQHF. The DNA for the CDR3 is TGTGCCAGCAGCCTCCGAGGGCAGCCCCAGCATTTT.

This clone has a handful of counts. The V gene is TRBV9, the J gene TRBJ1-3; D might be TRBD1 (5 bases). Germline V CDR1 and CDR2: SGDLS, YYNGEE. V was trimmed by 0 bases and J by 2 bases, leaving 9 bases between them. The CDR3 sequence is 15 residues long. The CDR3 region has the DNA TGTGCCAGCAGCGTAGATGGGGGGGCTGGAAACACCATATATTTT. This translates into CASSVDGGAGNTIYF.

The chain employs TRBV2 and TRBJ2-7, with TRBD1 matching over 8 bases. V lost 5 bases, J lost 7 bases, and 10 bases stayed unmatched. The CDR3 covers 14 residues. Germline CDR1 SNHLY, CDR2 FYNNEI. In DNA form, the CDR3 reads TGTGCCAGCAGTTTGGACAGGGCGCTCGTAGAGCAGTACTTC. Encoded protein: CASSLDRALVEQYF.

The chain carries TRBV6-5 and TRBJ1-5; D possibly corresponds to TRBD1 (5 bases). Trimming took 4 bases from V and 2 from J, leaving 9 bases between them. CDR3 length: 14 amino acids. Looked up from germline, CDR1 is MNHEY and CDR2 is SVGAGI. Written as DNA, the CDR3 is TGTGCCAGCAGTTGGTGGGGGGGCAATCAGCCCCAGCATTTT. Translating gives CASSWWGGNQPQHF.

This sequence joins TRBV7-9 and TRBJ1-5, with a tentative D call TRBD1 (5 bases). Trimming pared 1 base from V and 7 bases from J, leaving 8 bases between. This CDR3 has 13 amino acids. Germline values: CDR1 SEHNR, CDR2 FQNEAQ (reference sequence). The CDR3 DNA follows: TGTGCCAGCAGCTTAGATGGGGCCCAGCCCCAGCATTTT. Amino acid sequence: CASSLDGAQPQHF.

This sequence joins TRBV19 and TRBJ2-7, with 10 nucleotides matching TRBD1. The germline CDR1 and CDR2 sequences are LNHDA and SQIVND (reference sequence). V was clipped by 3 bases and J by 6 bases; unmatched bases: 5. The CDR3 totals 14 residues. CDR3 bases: TGTGCCAGTAGTATGTTGGACAGGGGGTCCGAGCAGTACTTC. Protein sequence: CASSMLDRGSEQYF.

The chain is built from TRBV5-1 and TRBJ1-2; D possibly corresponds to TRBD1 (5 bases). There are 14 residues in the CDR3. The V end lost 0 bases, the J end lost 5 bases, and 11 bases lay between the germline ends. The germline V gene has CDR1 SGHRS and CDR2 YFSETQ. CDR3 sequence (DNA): TGCGCCAGCAGCTTGGACAGGAGCGGGTATGGCTACACCTTC. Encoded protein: CASSLDRSGYGYTF.

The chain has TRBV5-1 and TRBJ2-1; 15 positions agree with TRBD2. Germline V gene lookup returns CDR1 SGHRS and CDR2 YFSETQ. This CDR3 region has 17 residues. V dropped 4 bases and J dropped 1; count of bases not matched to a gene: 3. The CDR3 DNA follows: TGCGCCAGCAGCCCGGGACTAGCGGGAGGTTCCTACAATGAGCAGTTCTTC. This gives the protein CASSPGLAGGSYNEQFF.

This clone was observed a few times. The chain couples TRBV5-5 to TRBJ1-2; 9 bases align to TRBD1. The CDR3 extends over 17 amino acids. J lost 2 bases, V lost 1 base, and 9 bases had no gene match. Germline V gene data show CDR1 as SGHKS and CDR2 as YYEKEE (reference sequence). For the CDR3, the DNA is TGTGCCAGCAGCTTGCAGGACAGGGGCGCTAAGAACTATGGCTACACCTTC. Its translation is CASSLQDRGAKNYGYTF.

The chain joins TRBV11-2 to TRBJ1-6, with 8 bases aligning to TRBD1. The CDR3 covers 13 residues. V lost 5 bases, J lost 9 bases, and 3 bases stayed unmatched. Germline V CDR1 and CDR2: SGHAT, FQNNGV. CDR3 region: CASSPDRGSPLHF. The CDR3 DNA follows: TGTGCCAGCAGCCCAGACAGGGGTTCACCCCTCCACTTT.

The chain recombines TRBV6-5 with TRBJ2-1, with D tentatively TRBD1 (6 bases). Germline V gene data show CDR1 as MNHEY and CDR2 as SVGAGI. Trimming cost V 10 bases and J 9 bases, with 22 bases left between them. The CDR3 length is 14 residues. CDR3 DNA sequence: TGTGCCACTCAGGGGTTAGGGGTTAACCGTGAGCAGTTCTTC. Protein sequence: CATQGLGVNREQFF.

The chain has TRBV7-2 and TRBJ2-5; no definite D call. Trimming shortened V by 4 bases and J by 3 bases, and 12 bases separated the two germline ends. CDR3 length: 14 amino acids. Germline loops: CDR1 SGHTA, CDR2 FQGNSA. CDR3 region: CASSWAVDKETQYF. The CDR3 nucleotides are TGTGCCAGCAGCTGGGCCGTCGATAAAGAGACCCAGTACTTC.

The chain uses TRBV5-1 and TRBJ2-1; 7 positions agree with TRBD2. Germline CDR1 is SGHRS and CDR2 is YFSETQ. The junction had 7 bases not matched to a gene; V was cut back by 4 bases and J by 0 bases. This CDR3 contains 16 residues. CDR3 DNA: TGCGCCAGCAGCGGGATGGGCGGGAGCTCCTACAATGAGCAGTTCTTC. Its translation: CASSGMGGSSYNEQFF.

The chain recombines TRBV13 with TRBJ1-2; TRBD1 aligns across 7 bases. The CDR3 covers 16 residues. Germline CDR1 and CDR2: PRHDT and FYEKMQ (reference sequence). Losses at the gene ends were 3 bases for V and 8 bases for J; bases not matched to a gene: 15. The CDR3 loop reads CASSFFSTGINTGYTF. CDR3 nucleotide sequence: TGTGCCAGCAGCTTCTTTTCGACAGGGATAAACACGGGCTACACCTTC.

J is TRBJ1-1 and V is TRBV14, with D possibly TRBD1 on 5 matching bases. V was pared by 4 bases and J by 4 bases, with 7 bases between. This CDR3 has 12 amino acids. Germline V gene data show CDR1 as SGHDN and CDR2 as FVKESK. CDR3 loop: CASSRQLTEAFF. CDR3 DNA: TGTGCCAGCAGCCGACAGCTCACTGAAGCTTTCTTT.

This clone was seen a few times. The CDR3 loop is CASSKQGPSSGNTIYF. CDR3 nucleotide sequence: TGTGCCAGCAGCAAACAGGGTCCTAGCTCTGGAAACACCATATATTTT. V and J are TRBV7-2 and TRBJ1-3; D is perhaps TRBD1 (6 bases). Trimming pared 5 bases from V and 0 bases from J, leaving 14 bases between. The CDR3 is made up of 16 amino acids. Germline V lookup: CDR1 SGHTA, CDR2 FQGNSA. The entire variable domain, with the rest obtained from reference TRBV7-2 and TRBJ1-3, is as follows: GAGVSQSPSNKVTEKGKDVELRCDPISGHTALYWYRQSLGQGLEFLIYFQGNSAPDKSGLPSDRFSAERTGGSVSTLTIQRTQQEDSAVYLCASSKQGPSSGNTIYFGEGSWLTVV.

CDR3 DNA: TGTGCCTGGAGTGCTCTCCAGGGATCCGGGGAGCTGTTTTTT. This gives the protein CAWSALQGSGELFF. J is TRBJ2-2 and V is TRBV30; TRBD1 might be the D (5 bases). V lost 1 base to trimming and J lost 6 bases, with 12 bases between them. CDR1 and CDR2 from the germline V gene are GTSNPN and SVGIG (reference sequence). The CDR3 covers 14 residues.

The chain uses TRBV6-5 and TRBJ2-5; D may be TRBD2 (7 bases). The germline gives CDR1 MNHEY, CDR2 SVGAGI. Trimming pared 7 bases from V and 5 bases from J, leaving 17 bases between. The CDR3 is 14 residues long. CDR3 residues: CASKGGFAGETQYF. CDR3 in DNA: TGTGCCAGCAAGGGGGGGTTTGCGGGTGAGACCCAGTACTTC.

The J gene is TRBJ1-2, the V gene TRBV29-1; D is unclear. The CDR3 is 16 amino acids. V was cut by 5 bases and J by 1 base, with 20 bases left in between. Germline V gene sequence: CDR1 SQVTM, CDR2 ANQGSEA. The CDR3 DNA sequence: TGCAGCGTTTGGGGTGGGCCTCGCGAGGGTAACTATGGCTACACCTTC. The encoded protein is CSVWGGPREGNYGYTF. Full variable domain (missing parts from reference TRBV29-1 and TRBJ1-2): SAVISQKPSRDICQRGTSLTIQCQVDSQVTMMFWYRQQPGQSLTLIATANQGSEATYESGFVIDKFPISRPNLTFSTLTVSNMSPEDSSIYLCSVWGGPREGNYGYTFGSGTRLTVV.

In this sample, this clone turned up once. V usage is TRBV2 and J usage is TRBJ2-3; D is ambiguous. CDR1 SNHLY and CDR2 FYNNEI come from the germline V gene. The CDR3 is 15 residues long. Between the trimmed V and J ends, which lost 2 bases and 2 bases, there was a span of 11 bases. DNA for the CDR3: TGTGCCAGCAGTGAATTCGGAGTAAACACAGATACGCAGTATTTT. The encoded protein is CASSEFGVNTDTQYF.

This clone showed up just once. DNA for the CDR3: TGTGCCAGCAGTTACGGGGGGTCCCCCTCCTACGAGCAGTACTTC. As protein: CASSYGGSPSYEQYF. This chain links TRBV6-6 with TRBJ2-7; weak D call: TRBD2 (6 bases). The CDR3 sequence is 15 residues long. V was shortened by 2 bases and J by 0 bases, with 11 bases between the two germline ends. Germline values: CDR1 MNHNY, CDR2 SVGAGI (reference sequence).

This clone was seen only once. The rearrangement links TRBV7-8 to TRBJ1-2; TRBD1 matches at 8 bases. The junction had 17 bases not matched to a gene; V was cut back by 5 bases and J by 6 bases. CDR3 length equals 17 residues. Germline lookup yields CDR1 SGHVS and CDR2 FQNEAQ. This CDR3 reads CASSPREGAGGSHGYTF. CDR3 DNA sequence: TGTGCCAGCAGCCCCCGCGAAGGGGCAGGGGGCAGTCATGGCTACACCTTC.